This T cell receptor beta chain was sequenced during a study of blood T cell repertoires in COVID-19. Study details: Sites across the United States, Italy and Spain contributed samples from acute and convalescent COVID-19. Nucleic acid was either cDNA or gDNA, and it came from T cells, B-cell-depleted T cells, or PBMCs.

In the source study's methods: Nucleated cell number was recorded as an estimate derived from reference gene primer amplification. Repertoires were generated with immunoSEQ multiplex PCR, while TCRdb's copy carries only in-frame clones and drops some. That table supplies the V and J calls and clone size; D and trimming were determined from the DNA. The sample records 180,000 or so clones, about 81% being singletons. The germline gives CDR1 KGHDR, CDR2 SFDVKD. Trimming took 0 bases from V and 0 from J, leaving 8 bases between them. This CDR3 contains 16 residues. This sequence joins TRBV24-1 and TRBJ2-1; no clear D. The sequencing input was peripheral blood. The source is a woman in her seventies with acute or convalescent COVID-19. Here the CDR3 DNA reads TGTGCCACCAGTGATTTGGCGGAAAACTCCTACAATGAGCAGTTCTTC. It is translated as CATSDLAENSYNEQFF.